This T cell receptor (beta chain) was profiled in a study of blood T cell repertoires in COVID-19. Across the whole study: The study drew acute and convalescent COVID-19 samples from the United States, Italy and Spain. In each case, the material was cDNA or gDNA derived from T cells, B-cell-depleted T cells, or PBMCs.

Per the original methods: The assay estimated nucleated cells by amplifying reference gene primers. Profiled with immunoSEQ multiplex PCR; TCRdb holds only in-frame clones, not every one. D and trimming were read from the DNA, whereas the V and J calls and clone size are those reported in that table. The sample yields 150,000 to 200,000 clones, roughly nine tenths seen once. This CDR3 comprises 15 residues. In germline, CDR1 is KGHSH, CDR2 LQKENI. Losses at the gene ends were 3 bases for V and 3 bases for J; bases not matched to a gene: 4. The receptor was isolated from a man between 65 and 79 years old with active or convalescent COVID-19. Sequencing was done on a sample of peripheral blood. The V gene is TRBV18, the J gene TRBJ2-4; TRBD1 matches at 8 bases. CDR3: CASSPDRVDKNIQYF. The CDR3 bases are TGTGCCAGCTCACCGGACAGGGTTGACAAAAACATTCAGTACTTC.